Shown below are 10 T cell receptor beta chains from a single sample sequenced in a study of blood T cell repertoires in COVID-19. Measured with immunoSEQ multiplex PCR; TCRdb has only the in-frame clones, and not every one. In the table there are about 60,000 clones, about 70% of which are singletons. What was sequenced was peripheral blood. These receptors all stem from a man aged 45 to 65 with active or convalescent COVID-19.

The chain uses TRBV18 and TRBJ1-2; maybe TRBD1 (6 bases). CDR1 and CDR2 (germline): KGHSH, LQKENI. CDR3 size: 15 residues. V lost 4 bases, J lost 2 bases, and 14 bases lay in between. In DNA form, the CDR3 reads TGTGCCAGCTCACTAAGACAGGATACGAACTATGGCTACACCTTC. It is translated as CASSLRQDTNYGYTF. Combining the CDR3 with reference TRBV18 and TRBJ1-2 gives the whole variable domain NAGVMQNPRHLVRRRGQEARLRCSPMKGHSHVYWYRQLPEEGLKFMVYLQKENIIDESGMPKERFSAEFPKEGPSILRIQQVVRGDSAAYFCASSLRQDTNYGYTFGSGTRLTVV.

The rearrangement joins TRBV7-2 to TRBJ1-4; tentatively, D is TRBD1 (5 bases). V was cut by 4 bases and J by 1 base, with 10 bases left in between. CDR1 SGHTA and CDR2 FQGNSA come from the germline V gene. The CDR3 runs 15 residues. The CDR3 loop reads CASSSSGLTNEKLFF. CDR3 bases: TGTGCCAGCAGCTCATCAGGGTTAACTAATGAAAAACTGTTTTTT.

CDR3: CAIRSAGVEETQYF. The CDR3 nucleotides read TGTGCCATCAGATCAGCGGGGGTAGAGGAGACCCAGTACTTC. This chain joins TRBV10-3 and TRBJ2-5; 8 bases map to TRBD2. The CDR3 is 14 amino acids. V shed 6 bases, J shed 5 bases, and the junction held 8 bases outside the gene matches. Germline assignment: CDR1 ENHRY and CDR2 SYGVKD.

The gene calls are TRBV7-2 and TRBJ1-3; D unclear. The ends were cut back, 0 bases at V and 0 bases at J, with 6 bases in the middle. In germline, CDR1 is SGHTA, CDR2 FQGNSA. The CDR3 loop spans 15 amino acids. CDR3 in amino acids: CASSLAGSSGNTIYF. The CDR3 DNA reads as TGTGCCAGCAGCTTAGCCGGTAGCTCTGGAAACACCATATATTTT.

The CDR3 nucleotides read TGTGCCACCCTCCCAGGGGGCGGATCACCCCTCCACTTT. Its protein product is CATLPGGGSPLHF. The chain combines TRBV6-5 with TRBJ1-6; 8 bases match TRBD1. This CDR3 has 13 residues. CDR1 and CDR2 (germline): MNHEY, SVGAGI. V was clipped by 10 bases and J by 10 bases; unmatched bases: 9.

This chain uses TRBV7-9 with TRBJ2-7, with TRBD2 matching over 7 bases. CDR3 length equals 14 residues. Germline V gene sequence: CDR1 SEHNR, CDR2 FQNEAQ (reference sequence). V dropped 1 base and J dropped 3; count of bases not matched to a gene: 3. This CDR3 reads CASSLGTSRYEQYF. CDR3 nucleotide sequence: TGTGCCAGCAGCTTAGGGACTAGTCGCTACGAGCAGTACTTC. Full variable domain (remainder filled in from reference TRBV7-9 and TRBJ2-7): DTGVSQNPRHKITKRGQNVTFRCDPISEHNRLYWYRQTLGQGPEFLTYFQNEAQLEKSRLLSDRFSAERPKGSFSTLEIQRTEQGDSAMYLCASSLGTSRYEQYFGPGTRLTVT.

Only one count was recorded for this clone. The chain has TRBV7-9 and TRBJ2-1; D may be TRBD2 (5 bases). The germline V gene encodes CDR1 SEHNR and CDR2 FQNEAQ (reference sequence). Trimming removed 5 bases from V and 5 bases from J, with 7 bases in between. This CDR3 is 12 amino acids long. CDR3 residues: CASSLGNNEQFF. The CDR3 nucleotides are TGTGCCAGCAGCCTCGGGAACAATGAGCAGTTCTTC.

V is TRBV28 and J is TRBJ2-2; possible D gene TRBD1, 6 bases. Germline values: CDR1 MDHEN, CDR2 SYDVKM. The CDR3 has 15 amino acids. The V gene lost 6 bases and the J gene lost 7 bases, with 18 bases spanning the gap. CDR3: CASRLMGANGGELFF. CDR3 nucleotides: TGTGCCAGCAGGCTAATGGGGGCCAACGGCGGGGAGCTGTTTTTT. The whole variable domain, filled in from reference TRBV28 and TRBJ2-2, reads DVKVTQSSRYLVKRTGEKVFLECVQDMDHENMFWYRQDPGLGLRLIYFSYDVKMKEKGDIPEGYSVSREKKERFSLILESASTNQTSMYLCASRLMGANGGELFFGEGSRLTVL.

Written as DNA, the CDR3 is TGTGCCAGCAGTTACACACAGGGTGCTGGCGAGCAGTACTTC. Translated, it gives CASSYTQGAGEQYF. This rearrangement joins TRBV6-6 to TRBJ2-7; possible D gene TRBD1, 6 bases. There are 14 residues in the CDR3. CDR1 and CDR2 (germline): MNHNY, SVGAGI (reference sequence). V was clipped by 2 bases and J by 6 bases, with 14 bases between them.

V gene TRBV30 combines with J gene TRBJ1-4, with 10 bases matching TRBD1. Trimming removed 5 bases from V and 6 bases from J; junction bases left unmatched: 3. The germline CDR1 and CDR2 sequences are GTSNPN and SVGIG (reference sequence). The CDR3 sequence is 13 residues long. In DNA, the CDR3 is TGTGCCTGGCTGGACAGGGGGGATGAAAAACTGTTTTTT. This sequence encodes CAWLDRGDEKLFF. The full variable domain, its missing parts supplied by reference TRBV30 and TRBJ1-4, is SQTIHQWPATLVQPVGSPLSLECTVEGTSNPNLYWYRQAAGRGLQLLFYSVGIGQISSEVPQNLSASRPQDRQFILSSKKLLLSDSGFYLCAWLDRGDEKLFFGSGTQLSVL.